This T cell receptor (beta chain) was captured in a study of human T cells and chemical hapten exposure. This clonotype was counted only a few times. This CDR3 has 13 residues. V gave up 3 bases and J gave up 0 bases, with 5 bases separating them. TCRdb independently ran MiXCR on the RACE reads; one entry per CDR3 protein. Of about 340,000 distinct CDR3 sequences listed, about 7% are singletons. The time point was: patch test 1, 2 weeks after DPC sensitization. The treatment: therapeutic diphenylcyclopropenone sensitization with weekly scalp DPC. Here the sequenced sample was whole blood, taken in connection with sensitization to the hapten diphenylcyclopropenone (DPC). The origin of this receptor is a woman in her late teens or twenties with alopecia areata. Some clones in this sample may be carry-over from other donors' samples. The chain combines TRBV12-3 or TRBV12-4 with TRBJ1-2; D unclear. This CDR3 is CASSFLANYGYTF. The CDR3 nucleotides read TGTGCCAGCAGTTTTCTGGCTAACTATGGCTACACCTTC.